Shown below are 9 T cell receptor beta chains from a single sample sequenced in a study of early T cells in non-severe SARS-CoV-2 infection. MiXCR, applied by TCRdb to the 5' RACE reads, yields one record per CDR3 protein. This table has about 60,000 distinct CDR3 sequences, about 12% appearing once. Sequenced input: whole blood. The receptor set was obtained from an adult who was a healthcare worker with PCR-confirmed SARS-CoV-2 infection or an uninfected control (not recorded which).

The rearrangement joins TRBV18 to TRBJ1-3; TRBD1 aligns across 8 bases. Germline V gives CDR1 KGHSH, CDR2 LQKENI. V gave up 4 bases and J gave up 0 bases; unmatched junction bases: 5. CDR3 size: 16 residues. In DNA form, the CDR3 reads TGTGCCAGCTCACAGGGACAGGCGAACTCTGGAAACACCATATATTTT. Translation gives CASSQGQANSGNTIYF.

This clonotype was seen ten or more times. The gene calls are TRBV3-1 and TRBJ1-2; 11 bases are shared with TRBD1. There are 14 residues in the CDR3. J lost 2 bases, V lost 4 bases, and 0 bases had no gene match. The germline V gene has CDR1 LGHDT and CDR2 YNNKEL (reference sequence). DNA for the CDR3: TGTGCCAGCAGCCGGGACAGGGGGAACTATGGCTACACCTTC. Its translation: CASSRDRGNYGYTF.

V gene TRBV6-5 combines with J gene TRBJ1-2; TRBD1 is a possible D gene (6 bases). Germline CDR1 MNHEY, CDR2 SVGAGI. V gave up 2 bases and J gave up 7 bases, with 11 bases separating them. The CDR3 is 13 residues long. Written as DNA, the CDR3 is TGTGCCAGCAGTTACGACAGGTTTCTTGGCTACACCTTC. Amino acid sequence: CASSYDRFLGYTF.

This clonotype was observed many times. The chain couples TRBV5-5 to TRBJ1-6; D call uncertain. The V end was cut by 0 bases, the J end by 10 bases, with 8 bases between. The CDR3 extends over 13 amino acids. Germline values: CDR1 SGHKS, CDR2 YYEKEE (reference sequence). CDR3 coding DNA: TGTGCCAGCAGCTTGGGGGCGGGATCACCCCTCCACTTT. This translates into CASSLGAGSPLHF.

This clonotype was counted only a few times. The genes are TRBV2 and TRBJ1-3; 10 bases line up with TRBD1. Germline assignment: CDR1 SNHLY and CDR2 FYNNEI. CDR3 length equals 15 residues. The J segment lost 1 base and the V segment lost 4 bases, leaving 1 base of the junction unmatched. CDR3 sequence (DNA): TGTGCCAGCAGTGTGGACAGGGGGTCTGGAAACACCATATATTTT. Its protein is CASSVDRGSGNTIYF.

This clonotype turned up a few times. The chain couples TRBV30 to TRBJ2-7, with a weak D call TRBD2 (5 bases). The CDR3 is 13 residues long. The germline CDR1 and CDR2 sequences are GTSNPN and SVGIG (reference sequence). Trimming shortened V by 5 bases and J by 3 bases, and 14 bases separated the two germline ends. The DNA for the CDR3 is TGTGCCTGGTCGCCGGAGGCTATCTACGAGCAGTACTTC. It translates to CAWSPEAIYEQYF.

The chain is built from TRBV11-2 and TRBJ2-1; D may match TRBD1 or TRBD2 (5 bases each). Per germline, CDR1 SGHAT and CDR2 FQNNGV. Trimming removed 4 bases at V and 2 bases at J, with 12 bases between. CDR3 length: 15 residues. The CDR3 sequence is CASSSMGVPYNEQFF. CDR3 sequence (DNA): TGTGCCAGCAGCTCCATGGGGGTCCCCTACAATGAGCAGTTCTTC. Variable domain in full (rest from reference TRBV11-2 and TRBJ2-1): EAGVAQSPRYKIIEKRQSVAFWCNPISGHATLYWYQQILGQGPKLLIQFQNNGVVDDSQLPKDRFSAERLKGVDSTLKIQPAKLEDSAVYLCASSSMGVPYNEQFFGPGTRLTVL.

This chain connects TRBV9 to TRBJ2-7; no clear D. The CDR3 spans 12 residues. In germline, CDR1 is SGDLS, CDR2 YYNGEE. The ends were cut back, 3 bases at V and 1 base at J, with 5 bases in the middle. In nucleotides, the CDR3 is TGTGCCAGCAGCGACCAGTCCTACGAGCAGTACTTC. Its translation is CASSDQSYEQYF.

At least ten counts were recorded for this clonotype. The chain has TRBV3-1 and TRBJ2-3; D may be TRBD1 (6 bases). Trimming left V 4 bases short and J 4 bases short, with 18 bases between. The CDR3 runs 16 residues. Germline lookup yields CDR1 LGHDT and CDR2 YNNKEL (reference sequence). Here the CDR3 reads CASSPNRELGADTQYF. The CDR3, as DNA: TGTGCCAGCAGCCCCAACAGGGAACTCGGGGCAGATACGCAGTATTTT.